Presented here are 20 T cell receptor beta chains from one specimen sequenced in a study of shared clonotypes between healthy human individuals. Profiled with immunoSEQ multiplex PCR; TCRdb holds only in-frame clones, not every one. The profile shows 950,000 to 1,100,000 clones, under 80% of them singletons. The sequenced material came from memory CD4+ T cells sorted from blood. Subset defined: CD45RA-negative fraction. The receptor set was obtained from a man aged 18-30 years in good health.

This clone was seen a single time. This sequence joins TRBV7-2 and TRBJ2-7; 12 bases align to TRBD2. The CDR3 spans 15 residues. Germline CDR1 reads SGHTA; CDR2 reads FQGNSA. V lost 6 bases and J lost 7; bases outside the gene matches: 10. The CDR3 loop reads CASRRSGLAGTEQYF. The CDR3 nucleotides are TGTGCCAGCAGGCGCTCCGGACTAGCGGGGACAGAGCAGTACTTC.

The chain links TRBV6-1 to TRBJ1-2, with no clear D. The germline gives CDR1 MNHNS, CDR2 SASEGT. Trimming took off 10 bases at V and 0 bases at J, with 15 bases between the two ends. The CDR3 consists of 14 residues. The CDR3 protein is CATQWTATNYGYTF. The CDR3, as DNA: TGTGCCACCCAATGGACCGCGACTAACTATGGCTACACCTTC.

J is TRBJ2-5 and V is TRBV6-1; D may be TRBD1 or TRBD2 (5 bases each). Looked up from germline, CDR1 is MNHNS and CDR2 is SASEGT. The CDR3 loop spans 12 amino acids. V gave up 11 bases and J gave up 4 bases, with 14 bases separating them. In nucleotides, the CDR3 is TGTGCCCTCAAACGGGGCATAGAGACCCAGTACTTC. Translating gives CALKRGIETQYF.

The chain has TRBV5-6 and TRBJ1-2; 9 positions match TRBD1. The CDR3 contains 17 residues. With 1 base clipped from V and 6 bases from J, the junction kept 13 bases outside the gene matches. In germline, CDR1 is SGHDT, CDR2 YYEEEE. CDR3 coding DNA: TGTGCCAGCAGCTTGTTGAGCCGGCAGACAGGGGGTAATGGCTACACCTTC. This codes for CASSLLSRQTGGNGYTF.

Points on this clone: The sample has other DNA sequences that encode this CDR3 too. The chain couples TRBV5-1 to TRBJ2-1; tentatively, D is TRBD2 (6 bases). There are 14 residues in the CDR3. Trimming removed 0 bases at V and 7 bases at J, with 11 bases between. Germline V gene lookup returns CDR1 SGHRS and CDR2 YFSETQ. The CDR3 region has the DNA TGCGCCAGCAGCTTGGCGGCAGGGAGGAATGAGCAGTTCTTC. This sequence encodes CASSLAAGRNEQFF.

This clone came up a few times. This rearrangement joins TRBV27 to TRBJ2-7; a weak D match, TRBD2 (6 bases). V lost 3 bases and J 6 bases, leaving 9 bases between the germline ends. There are 12 residues in the CDR3. Per the germline V gene, CDR1 is MNHEY and CDR2 is SMNVEV (reference sequence). The CDR3 loop is CASSFAGTEQYF. CDR3 sequence (DNA): TGTGCCAGCAGTTTTGCGGGGACCGAGCAGTACTTC.

The J gene is TRBJ1-2, the V gene TRBV2; a weak D match, TRBD1 (5 bases). CDR1 and CDR2 from the germline V gene are SNHLY and FYNNEI. V shed 5 bases and J shed 4 bases, with 14 bases lying between them. The CDR3 length is 14 residues. CDR3 DNA sequence: TGTGCCAGCAGTCCTTCGGGACTTATCTATGGCTACACCTTC. Protein product: CASSPSGLIYGYTF.

Regarding this clone: The identical CDR3 is also encoded by other nucleotide sequences in the sample. V usage is TRBV6-5 and J usage is TRBJ1-2, with a weak D call TRBD1 (6 bases). Germline loops: CDR1 MNHEY, CDR2 SVGAGI. The CDR3 spans 13 residues. The V end lost 3 bases, the J end lost 2 bases, and 7 bases lay between the germline ends. CDR3 amino acids: CASSYGGNYGYTF. The CDR3 nucleotides read TGTGCCAGCAGTTATGGGGGCAACTATGGCTACACCTTC.

The genes are TRBV7-2 and TRBJ1-4; D might be TRBD1 (5 bases). Germline V gene sequence: CDR1 SGHTA, CDR2 FQGNSA. The CDR3 covers 15 residues. The V gene lost 4 bases and the J gene lost 3 bases, with 12 bases spanning the gap. CDR3 sequence: CASSSGNTANEKLFF. CDR3 bases: TGTGCCAGCAGCTCAGGGAACACCGCTAATGAAAAACTGTTTTTT.

The V gene is TRBV7-2, the J gene TRBJ2-7; tentatively, D is TRBD2 (7 bases). V gave up 4 bases and J gave up 0 bases, with 10 bases separating them. The CDR3 totals 14 residues. The germline CDR1 and CDR2 sequences are SGHTA and FQGNSA. The CDR3 region is CASSSRGGSYEQYF. The DNA for the CDR3 is TGTGCCAGCAGCTCGAGGGGGGGCTCCTACGAGCAGTACTTC. The full variable domain, its missing parts supplied by reference TRBV7-2 and TRBJ2-7, is GAGVSQSPSNKVTEKGKDVELRCDPISGHTALYWYRQSLGQGLEFLIYFQGNSAPDKSGLPSDRFSAERTGGSVSTLTIQRTQQEDSAVYLCASSSRGGSYEQYFGPGTRLTVT.

CDR3 amino acids: CASSPPGGDPEAFF. For the CDR3, the DNA is TGTGCCAGCTCACCACCAGGGGGGGACCCTGAAGCTTTCTTT. V is TRBV18 and J is TRBJ1-1, with D possibly matching TRBD1 (6 bases). The CDR3 loop spans 14 amino acids. Trimming stripped 0 bases from V and 6 bases from J, with 11 bases between. In germline, CDR1 is KGHSH, CDR2 LQKENI.

J is TRBJ1-1 and V is TRBV28, with 8 bases fitting TRBD1. In germline, CDR1 is MDHEN, CDR2 SYDVKM. This CDR3 has 17 residues. V was pared by 4 bases and J by 0 bases, with 10 bases of the junction left unmatched. The CDR3 here is CASSYQGAQLLNTEAFF. The CDR3 DNA reads TGTGCCAGCAGTTACCAGGGGGCCCAATTACTGAACACTGAAGCTTTCTTT.

This clone occurred many times. The chain carries TRBV5-4 and TRBJ2-7; D possibly corresponds to TRBD2 (6 bases). Germline lookup yields CDR1 SGHNT and CDR2 YYREEE (reference sequence). Trimming stripped 4 bases from V and 2 bases from J, with 10 bases between. The CDR3 runs 13 residues. CDR3 coding DNA: TGTGCCAGCAGCGGGAGGACGACCTACGAGCAGTACTTC. Protein sequence: CASSGRTTYEQYF.

The genes are TRBV27 and TRBJ2-5; possibly TRBD1 for D (6 bases). The CDR3 runs 14 residues. Germline V gene lookup returns CDR1 MNHEY and CDR2 SMNVEV (reference sequence). Trimming removed 6 bases from V and 5 bases from J, with 16 bases in between. In DNA, the CDR3 is TGTGCCAGCAGGGGATCGACAGGTGCGGAGACCCAGTACTTC. The encoded protein is CASRGSTGAETQYF.

The chain joins TRBV19 to TRBJ2-3; TRBD1 matches 10 bases. The CDR3 is 13 residues long. Germline V lookup: CDR1 LNHDA, CDR2 SQIVND (reference sequence). The V segment lost 5 bases and the J segment 8 bases; nucleotides outside the gene matches: 4. The CDR3, as DNA: TGTGCCAGTAGTCCCCGGGACAGGGGTACGCAGTATTTT. It yields the protein CASSPRDRGTQYF.

The chain joins TRBV19 to TRBJ2-3; 7 bases line up with TRBD1. The CDR3 covers 15 residues. Looked up from germline, CDR1 is LNHDA and CDR2 is SQIVND (reference sequence). With V trimmed by 2 bases and J by 5 bases, 7 bases remained unmatched. CDR3 bases: TGTGCCAGTAGTATAACCGCGACAGGGTTAGATACGCAGTATTTT. Amino acid sequence: CASSITATGLDTQYF. The full variable domain, in which reference TRBV19 and TRBJ2-3 provide the parts outside the CDR3, is DGGITQSPKYLFRKEGQNVTLSCEQNLNHDAMYWYRQDPGQGLRLIYYSQIVNDFQKGDIAEGYSVSREKKESFPLTVTSAQKNPTAFYLCASSITATGLDTQYFGPGTRLTVL.

V gene TRBV4-1 combines with J gene TRBJ1-3; D is possibly TRBD1 (5 bases). This CDR3 has 16 residues. Trimming removed 4 bases at V and 0 bases at J, with 13 bases between. Looked up from germline, CDR1 is MGHRA and CDR2 is YSYEKL. This CDR3 is CASSPWGSSSGNTIYF. DNA of the CDR3: TGCGCCAGCAGCCCCTGGGGGAGCTCCTCTGGAAACACCATATATTTT.

The chain is built from TRBV7-2 and TRBJ2-6; D is unresolved. CDR1 is SGHTA, CDR2 FQGNSA, per germline. Trimming left V 1 base short and J 0 bases short, with 16 bases between. The CDR3 is 19 amino acids. The CDR3 sequence: CASSLVSTPKSSGANVLTF. The CDR3 nucleotides are TGTGCCAGCAGCTTAGTGAGCACACCCAAGAGCTCTGGGGCCAACGTCCTGACTTTC.

The chain is built from TRBV7-2 and TRBJ2-3, with D hard to call. The CDR3 has 14 amino acids. V lost 0 bases and J 5 bases, leaving 9 bases between the germline ends. Germline V lookup: CDR1 SGHTA, CDR2 FQGNSA. As DNA, the CDR3 is TGTGCCAGCAGCTTAGCCGTTCAAAAAGATACGCAGTATTTT. This encodes CASSLAVQKDTQYF.

This clone was counted between two and nine times. This sequence joins TRBV6-1 and TRBJ2-2; TRBD2 matches at 8 bases. CDR1 and CDR2 from the germline V gene are MNHNS and SASEGT. CDR3 length: 15 residues. Losses at the gene ends were 1 base for V and 4 bases for J; bases not matched to a gene: 2. This chain's CDR3 is CASSEDGRVTGELFF. In DNA, the CDR3 is TGTGCCAGCAGTGAAGACGGGAGGGTCACCGGGGAGCTGTTTTTT.